These 4 T cell receptor beta chains were sequenced from one sample in a study of tumor and adjacent non-tumor tissue in lung cancer. RNA was extracted from bulk tissue without any cell sorting. A modified ARM-PCR protocol with three rounds of nested PCR amplified TCRbeta. TCRdb independently ran MiXCR on the multiplex PCR reads; one entry per CDR3 protein. Altogether under 250,000 distinct CDR3 sequences are present, approximately 74% being singletons, with the ten largest covering less than 25%. The material sequenced was lung tumor tissue. The receptors stem from a man in his fifties or sixties with non-small cell lung cancer.

Ten or more counts support this clonotype. The rearrangement joins TRBV11-3 to TRBJ2-3; D is uncertain. Germline lookup yields CDR1 SGHNT and CDR2 YENEEA. The length of the CDR3 is 15 residues. Trimming removed 0 bases from V and 6 bases from J, with 13 bases in between. The CDR3 bases are TGTGCCAGCAGCTTAGACCCCCCCCCGGCGGATACGCAGTATTTT. It codes for CASSLDPPPADTQYF.

Worth noting for this clonotype: One end of the junction is discordant with germline, which a read error may explain. The chain uses TRBV11-2 and TRBJ1-2; D uncertain. Germline assignment: CDR1 SGHAT and CDR2 FQNNGV. The CDR3 is made up of 14 amino acids. CDR3 sequence: CASSSRMESYGYTF. The CDR3 coding sequence is TGTGCCAGCAGCTCCCGTATGGAGAGCTATGGTTACACCTTC.

About this clonotype itself: Its ends do not fully match the called genes, so a read error is possible. The chain employs TRBV29-1 and TRBJ2-5, with TRBD1 identical over 8 bases. There are 15 residues in the CDR3. Germline loops: CDR1 SQVTM, CDR2 ANQGSEA. CDR3 DNA sequence: TGCAGCCTTGATCGACAGGGGTCCCAACAAGAGACCCAGTACTTC. It encodes CSLDRQGSQQETQYF.

Concerning this clonotype: One junction end disagrees with the germline gene, perhaps due to a read error. This chain uses TRBV11-2 with TRBJ2-5; D may match TRBD1 or TRBD2 (5 bases each). This CDR3 spans 15 amino acids. CDR1 SGHAT and CDR2 FQNNGV come from the germline V gene. The CDR3 reads CANSLGYSASGTEYF. In DNA, the CDR3 is TGTGCCAACAGTTTAGGGTACTCAGCTTCTGGGACCGAGTACTTC.